These T cell receptor beta chains were read from a single sample in a study of blood T cell repertoires in COVID-19. Profiled with immunoSEQ multiplex PCR; TCRdb holds only in-frame clones, not every one. Altogether around 330,000 clones are present, 87% being singletons, with the ten largest covering 8.9%. Sequenced sample: PBMCs or T cells enriched from blood (not recorded which). The source of these receptors is a woman between 18 and 29 years old who had recovered from COVID-19. Each CDR3 is given with its conserved first and last residue. D genes are given only for firm matches. Expanded clones are given a class, and other clones once, few, many or no size at all.

D gene	V gene	clone size	J gene	CDR3 DNA	CDR3 protein
-	TRBV5-1	-	TRBJ2-1	TGCGCCAGCAGCTTGGGGCTAGCCAATGAGCAGTTCTTC	CASSLGLANEQFF
TRBD1	TRBV2	-	TRBJ2-1	TGTGCCAGCAGTAAAACAGGGGGGAATTTCAATGAGCAGTTCTTC	CASSKTGGNFNEQFF
TRBD2	TRBV6-1	-	TRBJ2-7	TGTGCCAGCAGTGCGAGACTAGCGGGGGTTATCTACGAGCAGTACTTC	CASSARLAGVIYEQYF
-	TRBV30	-	TRBJ1-2	TGTGCCTGGAGCGGGACACGCCAGAACGGCTACACCTTC	CAWSGTRQNGYTF
TRBD2	TRBV28	once	TRBJ2-3	TGTGCCAGCAGCGTCGGGGGAGGGTACGCAGATACGCAGTATTTT	CASSVGGGYADTQYF
-	TRBV28	-	TRBJ2-1	TGTGCCAGCAGTTCCGGAGGGAATGAGCAGTTCTTC	CASSSGGNEQFF
-	TRBV18	-	TRBJ1-5	TGTGCCAGCTCACCTTCAGAATTCAATCAGCCCCAGCATTTT	CASSPSEFNQPQHF
TRBD1	TRBV5-4	-	TRBJ1-1	TGTGCCAGCAGCGCGGAGGGGACAGGTTACAACACTGAAGCTTTCTTT	CASSAEGTGYNTEAFF
TRBD1	TRBV4-3	-	TRBJ1-2	TGCGCCAGCAGCCGAGGACAGGGCGTATTCAACTATGGCTACACCTTC	CASSRGQGVFNYGYTF
-	TRBV9	-	TRBJ2-7	TGTGCCAGCAGCGTAGCAGGGGCCTACGAGCAGTACTTC	CASSVAGAYEQYF
-	TRBV5-1	-	TRBJ1-6	TGCGCCAGCAGCTTGTATCAGGGTAATTCACCCCTCCACTTT	CASSLYQGNSPLHF
TRBD2	TRBV3-1/TRBV3-2	few	TRBJ2-5	TGTGCCAGCAGCCAGAGCGGGGGGCCCCCCGAGACCCAGTACTTC	CASSQSGGPPETQYF
-	TRBV18	-	TRBJ1-3	TGTGCCAGCTCACCAGGGACTGATACCTCTGGAAACACCATATATTTT	CASSPGTDTSGNTIYF
-	TRBV28	-	TRBJ1-5	TGTGCCAGCAGGGGGGGAGGAGTACAGCCCCAGCATTTT	CASRGGGVQPQHF
-	TRBV27	once	TRBJ2-7	TGTGCCAGCACGAGACTCAGAAACGTGGGTCGGGAGCAGTACTTC	CASTRLRNVGREQYF
TRBD2	TRBV3-1/TRBV3-2	-	TRBJ2-7	TGTGCCAGCAGCCAACCTCGGACTAGCGGGCTTGAGCAGTACTTC	CASSQPRTSGLEQYF
-	TRBV21-1	-	TRBJ1-1	TGTGCCAGCACGAAGGAACCAGGGTACACTGAAGCTTTCTTT	CASTKEPGYTEAFF
TRBD1	TRBV9	-	TRBJ1-2	TGTGCCAGCAGCGTGGAGACAGGGCTTTTCTATGGCTACACCTTC	CASSVETGLFYGYTF
-	TRBV2	once	TRBJ2-7	TGTGCCAGCAGTGAGACCGGGTACGAGCAGTACTTC	CASSETGYEQYF
TRBD1	TRBV19	-	TRBJ2-7	TGTGCCAGTAGCCAAACAGGGGAGAGCTCCTACGAGCAGTACTTC	CASSQTGESSYEQYF
-	TRBV5-1	-	TRBJ1-6	TGCGCCAGCAGCTTCCGGGACACCGATTCACCCCTCCACTTT	CASSFRDTDSPLHF
-	TRBV12-1	-	TRBJ2-5	TGTGCCAGCAGCGGTCGGGGCCGGCTAGCGGGAGGGTCAGAGACCCAGTACTTC	CASSGRGRLAGGSETQYF
-	TRBV6-4	-	TRBJ1-1	TGTGCCAGCAGTGAGGTCCAGGGATCTAGGGCTTTCTTT	CASSEVQGSRAFF
TRBD2	TRBV20-1	-	TRBJ2-7	TGCAGTGTGGGGAGGGTAGGTGAGCAGTACTTC	CSVGRVGEQYF
-	TRBV7-2	-	TRBJ1-4	TGTGCCAGCAGCTTACACGGGGGGAGTGAAAAACTGTTTTTT	CASSLHGGSEKLFF
TRBD2	TRBV7-9	-	TRBJ2-1	TGTGCCAGCGGAACCGGCGGGGGGAGATACAATGAGCAGTTCTTC	CASGTGGGRYNEQFF
TRBD2	TRBV6-5	-	TRBJ2-5	TGTGCCAGCAGGACGGGGGGGACAGAGACCCAGTACTTC	CASRTGGTETQYF
TRBD1	TRBV28	-	TRBJ1-2	TGTGCCAGCAGTTTATGGGACAGGGGCGGAGGCTATGGCTACACCTTC	CASSLWDRGGGYGYTF
TRBD2	TRBV7-2	-	TRBJ2-1	TGTGCCAGCAGCTTATTACTAGCGGGGGGGGAGTTCTTC	CASSLLLAGGEFF
TRBD1	TRBV28	-	TRBJ1-2	TGTGCCAGCAGTCCTGAGGACAGGGGGCGGGGCTATGGCTACACCTTC	CASSPEDRGRGYGYTF
TRBD1	TRBV15	-	TRBJ1-1	TGTGCCACCAGCAGAGGCCGGGACAGGAGGAAAGAAGCTTTCTTT	CATSRGRDRRKEAFF
TRBD2	TRBV27	once	TRBJ2-1	TGTGCCAGCAGTACACAATCTAGCGGGGGAAACTACAATGAGCAGTTCTTC	CASSTQSSGGNYNEQFF
-	TRBV12-3/TRBV12-4	-	TRBJ1-5	TGTGCCAGCAGTTCCCGCCGGCGGGCCCCCCAGCATTTT	CASSSRRRAPQHF
-	TRBV10-3	-	TRBJ2-1	TGTGCCATCAGCTCGGACACCTACAATGAGCAGTTCTTC	CAISSDTYNEQFF
-	TRBV6-1	few	TRBJ1-4	TGTGCCAGCAGTGAACGCGGGGACCAGAATGAAAAACTGTTTTTT	CASSERGDQNEKLFF
-	TRBV7-3	-	TRBJ2-1	TGTGCCAGCAGTCTCGGTTTCTGGAGGGCAAACAATGAGCAGTTCTTC	CASSLGFWRANNEQFF
TRBD2	TRBV5-1	-	TRBJ2-3	TGCGCCAGCAGCCTGACTAGCGGGGGGGCTACAGATACGCAGTATTTT	CASSLTSGGATDTQYF
-	TRBV4-1	-	TRBJ2-2	TGCGCCAGCAGAGACGTAGGGGGGGAAAAGGCCGGGGAGCTGTTTTTT	CASRDVGGEKAGELFF
TRBD2	TRBV27	-	TRBJ2-1	TGTGCCAGCACCCCCCGTCCGGGACTAGCGGAATACAATGAGCAGTTCTTC	CASTPRPGLAEYNEQFF
-	TRBV27	-	TRBJ1-4	TGTGCCAGCAGGGCCCGACACGGCTTCTCGGCTAATGAAAAACTGTTTTTT	CASRARHGFSANEKLFF
-	TRBV6-6	-	TRBJ1-2	TGTGCCAGCAGCTTGGACAGACGCAGCAATGGCTACACCTTC	CASSLDRRSNGYTF
TRBD2	TRBV6-5	-	TRBJ2-7	TGTGCCAGCAGTTACTCGCTAGCGGGAGTAGGATCCGAGCAGTACTTC	CASSYSLAGVGSEQYF
TRBD1	TRBV11-1	-	TRBJ2-5	TGTGCCAGCAGCCGGGGACAGTCCCAAGAGACCCAGTACTTC	CASSRGQSQETQYF
-	TRBV11-2	-	TRBJ2-6	TGTGCCAGCAGCCAAACCTCGCGAGATCGTGGGGCCAACGTCCTGACTTTC	CASSQTSRDRGANVLTF
TRBD1	TRBV24-1	-	TRBJ1-6	TGTGCCACCAGTGGGGACAGGGATAATTCACCCCTCCACTTT	CATSGDRDNSPLHF
-	TRBV5-1	-	TRBJ2-7	TGCGCCAGCAGCTTGGCCGGGGGACAGAGCTCCTACGAGCAGTACTTC	CASSLAGGQSSYEQYF
TRBD2	TRBV25-1	-	TRBJ2-7	TGTGCCAGCAGTGAATGGGGGGGTTCGCCCTACGAGCAGTACTTC	CASSEWGGSPYEQYF
TRBD2	TRBV19	-	TRBJ2-3	TGTGCCAGTAGTACAATAGCGGGGGCCGTGATGAATACGCAGTATTTT	CASSTIAGAVMNTQYF
-	TRBV21-1	-	TRBJ2-3	TGTGCCAGCAGCAAAGAGGGACTTAGCACAGATACGCAGTATTTT	CASSKEGLSTDTQYF
-	TRBV15	-	TRBJ2-2	TGTGCCACCAGCAGAGACCTATCCGGGGAGCTGTTTTTT	CATSRDLSGELFF
TRBD2	TRBV28	-	TRBJ2-3	TGTGCCAGCACCCCTGTGGGGAGCGGGAGTCCCCCAGATACGCAGTATTTT	CASTPVGSGSPPDTQYF
TRBD1	TRBV2	-	TRBJ2-1	TGTGCCAGCAGTGAGGGGGGACAGGGCTACAATGAGCAGTTCTTC	CASSEGGQGYNEQFF
TRBD1	TRBV7-2	-	TRBJ2-1	TGTGCCAGCAGCCTCGACAGGGTTGGAAATGAGCAGTTCTTC	CASSLDRVGNEQFF